This T cell receptor beta chain was recovered during a study of CD8 T cells in Susac syndrome. As for the study in general: The Susac syndrome patients were therapy-naive, on corticosteroids, or on intravenous immunoglobulin alone at blood draw.

Random hexamers were used to reverse transcribe roughly 0.5 to 1 ug of RNA. TCRdb re-derived calls from the immunoSEQ multiplex PCR reads in MiXCR, one entry per CDR3 protein. The table lists under 200,000 distinct CDR3 sequences, around 95% of them singletons. As judged by recently defined diagnostic criteria, patients with Susac syndrome had definite or probable disease. CDR1 is SGHRS, CDR2 YFSETQ, per germline. Deletions cut 3 bases from V and 1 base from J, with 10 bases between. This CDR3 has 14 residues. Study conclusions and caveats: The study found that Susac CD8+ clonal expansion peaked in TEMRA cells and active patients. Across the total CD8+ repertoires, roughly 17 Susac-specific public clones were found. The CD8+ TEMRA repertoires yielded five such clones.

In regard to this clonotype: As yet, its antigen is unknown.

This chain uses TRBV5-1 with TRBJ1-1; TRBD1 is a possible D gene (6 bases). The clonotype originates from a human donor with Susac syndrome. The sample comprised CD8+ T cells from PBMCs. Here the CDR3 reads CASSWRGQNTEAFF. Written as DNA, the CDR3 is TGCGCCAGCAGCTGGAGGGGACAGAACACTGAAGCTTTCTTT.